The 32 T cell receptor beta chains below all came from one sample that was sequenced in a study of T cell responses to AZD1222 COVID-19 vaccine. Libraries were prepared by immunoSEQ multiplex PCR; TCRdb keeps only in-frame clonotypes and omits some of them. The profile shows approximately 150,000 clones, roughly 92% of them singletons. This specimen was peripheral blood, taken on day 0 of AZD1222 vaccination. The receptors derive from an adult in good health.

This chain joins TRBV5-1 and TRBJ2-3; 11 bases align to TRBD2. The CDR3 is made up of 14 amino acids. Per germline, CDR1 SGHRS and CDR2 YFSETQ. Trimming cost V 4 bases and J 4 bases; bases outside gene matches: 2. The CDR3 reads CASSEGLAADTQYF. The CDR3 region has the DNA TGCGCCAGCAGCGAGGGACTAGCGGCAGATACGCAGTATTTT.

The rearrangement joins TRBV6-1 to TRBJ2-7, with D possibly matching TRBD1 (5 bases). The CDR3 runs 18 residues. V dropped 2 bases and J dropped 2 bases, with 22 bases sitting between them. Germline V CDR1 and CDR2: MNHNS, SASEGT. The CDR3 sequence: CASSESRGTREIPYEQYF. In DNA form, the CDR3 reads TGTGCCAGCAGTGAATCTCGTGGTACCAGGGAAATCCCCTACGAGCAGTACTTC.

The rearrangement uses TRBV7-2 and TRBJ1-1; D gene ambiguous. The V gene lost 4 bases and the J gene lost 2 bases, with 8 bases spanning the gap. Germline CDR1 is SGHTA and CDR2 is FQGNSA. The CDR3 has 13 residues. The CDR3 nucleotides read TGTGCCAGCAGCTCCATGGGTAACACTGAAGCTTTCTTT. Its protein is CASSSMGNTEAFF. The whole variable domain, remainder taken from reference TRBV7-2 and TRBJ1-1, is GAGVSQSPSNKVTEKGKDVELRCDPISGHTALYWYRQSLGQGLEFLIYFQGNSAPDKSGLPSDRFSAERTGGSVSTLTIQRTQQEDSAVYLCASSSMGNTEAFFGQGTRLTVV.

V gene TRBV7-2 combines with J gene TRBJ2-7, with TRBD1 identical over 7 bases. The trim removed 5 bases at V and 2 bases at J, leaving 9 bases unmatched. CDR1 is SGHTA and CDR2 is FQGNSA in the germline V gene. The CDR3 covers 15 residues. The CDR3 here is CASSKDRDRAYEQYF. The DNA of the CDR3 is TGTGCCAGCAGCAAGGACCGGGACAGAGCCTACGAGCAGTACTTC. The complete variable domain, with remaining parts taken from reference TRBV7-2 and TRBJ2-7, reads GAGVSQSPSNKVTEKGKDVELRCDPISGHTALYWYRQSLGQGLEFLIYFQGNSAPDKSGLPSDRFSAERTGGSVSTLTIQRTQQEDSAVYLCASSKDRDRAYEQYFGPGTRLTVT.

This clone was found a few times. The chain recombines TRBV11-2 with TRBJ2-7; 7 nucleotides align to TRBD1. The CDR3 is made up of 16 amino acids. J gave up 1 base and V 5 bases, and 11 bases lay outside the gene matches. Germline lookup yields CDR1 SGHAT and CDR2 FQNNGV. The CDR3: CASSNTWTGPSYEQYF. In nucleotides, the CDR3 is TGTGCCAGCAGCAACACCTGGACAGGCCCTTCCTACGAGCAGTACTTC.

The chain links TRBV4-3 to TRBJ2-2; the D is unclear. The CDR3 is 15 residues long. V lost 1 base, J lost 4 bases, and 10 bases lay in between. Germline CDR1 is LGHNA and CDR2 is YSLEER. The CDR3 reads CASSQVRASTGELFF. CDR3 coding DNA: TGCGCCAGCAGCCAAGTAAGGGCCAGCACCGGGGAGCTGTTTTTT.

The chain combines TRBV5-1 with TRBJ2-5; the match to TRBD1 covers 9 bases. V lost 3 bases, J lost 4 bases, and 1 base stayed unmatched. Germline V CDR1 and CDR2: SGHRS, YFSETQ. The CDR3 is 13 residues long. CDR3 nucleotide sequence: TGCGCCAGCAGCTGGGGACAGGGAGAGACCCAGTACTTC. This encodes CASSWGQGETQYF. Supplemented by reference TRBV5-1 and TRBJ2-5, the full variable domain reads KAGVTQTPRYLIKTRGQQVTLSCSPISGHRSVSWYQQTPGQGLQFLFEYFSETQRNKGNFPGRFSGRQFSNSRSEMNVSTLELGDSALYLCASSWGQGETQYFGPGTRLLVL.

The CDR3 is CASSSGTGIVYEQYF. CDR3 coding DNA: TGTGCCAGCAGCTCCGGGACAGGGATTGTCTACGAGCAGTACTTC. The J gene is TRBJ2-7, the V gene TRBV21-1; the tabulated D call, TRBD1, remains unverified against the DNA. TRBV21-1 is designated a pseudogene. The CDR3 is made up of 15 amino acids.

The CDR3 DNA sequence: TGTGCCTGGAGTCCAGGGGCCACTGAAGCTTTCTTT. Amino acid sequence: CAWSPGATEAFF. The V and J genes are TRBV30 and TRBJ1-1; weak D call: TRBD1 (6 bases). Germline lookup yields CDR1 GTSNPN and CDR2 SVGIG (reference sequence). Trimming pared 2 bases from V and 4 bases from J, leaving 8 bases between. The CDR3 loop spans 12 amino acids.

The chain recombines TRBV5-6 with TRBJ2-1, with D uncertain. Germline-derived CDR1 and CDR2 are SGHDT and YYEEEE. The CDR3 loop spans 12 amino acids. V dropped 6 bases and J dropped 4 bases, with 8 bases sitting between them. The CDR3 here is CASTNGYNEQFF. The CDR3 DNA sequence: TGTGCCAGCACCAACGGTTACAATGAGCAGTTCTTC.

V is TRBV6-5 and J is TRBJ1-5; D gene ambiguous. Trimming stripped 6 bases from V and 7 bases from J, with 13 bases between. The germline V gene has CDR1 MNHEY and CDR2 SVGAGI. The CDR3 runs 13 residues. CDR3 in DNA: TGTGCCAGCAGGCCAAGTCTCGGCCAGCCCCAGCATTTT. This codes for CASRPSLGQPQHF.

The chain links TRBV2 to TRBJ1-4; 8 bases line up with TRBD1. Germline CDR1 is SNHLY and CDR2 is FYNNEI. After removal of 0 bases from V and 14 bases from J, the junction contained 2 bases not matched to a gene. The CDR3 covers 12 residues. The CDR3 nucleotides read TGTGCCAGCAGTGAAGCTTGGGACAGGCTGTTTTTT. Amino acids: CASSEAWDRLFF.

The chain joins TRBV5-4 to TRBJ2-7; D gene uncertain. The V and J ends lost 7 bases and 0 bases respectively, with 8 bases between them. CDR1 SGHNT and CDR2 YYREEE come from the germline V gene (reference sequence). The CDR3 loop spans 12 amino acids. The CDR3 nucleotides are TGTGCCAGCGGCGGCTCCTCCTACGAGCAGTACTTC. Its protein is CASGGSSYEQYF.

As concerns this clone: One end of the junction fails to match germline, which may point to a read error. The CDR3 reads CASRLYNMNSEAFF. CDR3 nucleotide sequence: TGTGCCAGCAGGCTTTACAATATGAACTCTGAAGCTTTCTTT. The J gene is TRBJ1-1, the V gene TRBV2; no clear D gene. Germline V gene sequence: CDR1 SNHLY, CDR2 FYNNEI. This CDR3 has 14 residues.

The genes are TRBV5-5 and TRBJ1-1, with TRBD1 as a possible D gene (5 bases). The V end was cut by 2 bases, the J end by 4 bases, with 9 bases between. CDR3 length: 13 residues. Germline loops: CDR1 SGHKS, CDR2 YYEKEE (reference sequence). The CDR3 DNA is TGTGCCAGCAGCTTCCAAGGGACCACTGAAGCTTTCTTT. Amino acid sequence: CASSFQGTTEAFF.

This rearrangement joins TRBV19 to TRBJ1-1; D is undetermined. This CDR3 contains 14 residues. V was trimmed by 7 bases and J by 4 bases, leaving 16 bases between them. Germline V gene lookup returns CDR1 LNHDA and CDR2 SQIVND (reference sequence). The CDR3 DNA follows: TGTGCCAGTACCGCTACGAGGGCTGGCACTGAAGCTTTCTTT. It yields the protein CASTATRAGTEAFF.

V usage is TRBV28 and J usage is TRBJ1-3; tentative D call: TRBD1 (5 bases). CDR1 and CDR2 from the germline V gene are MDHEN and SYDVKM. Trimming left V 5 bases short and J 4 bases short, with 15 bases between. The CDR3 consists of 15 residues. The CDR3: CASSPGGETGNTIYF. The CDR3 coding sequence is TGTGCCAGCAGTCCGGGGGGGGAGACGGGAAACACCATATATTTT.

The chain recombines TRBV11-2 with TRBJ2-1, with 9 bases that match TRBD2. Germline trimming cut 3 bases from V and 4 bases from J; bases unmatched to any gene: 4. Germline V gene lookup returns CDR1 SGHAT and CDR2 FQNNGV. CDR3 length equals 15 residues. CDR3 amino acids: CASSFLAGGYNEQFF. CDR3 nucleotide sequence: TGTGCCAGCAGCTTTTTGGCGGGAGGGTACAATGAGCAGTTCTTC.

The V and J genes are TRBV6-6 and TRBJ1-4, with D possibly matching TRBD1 (5 bases). The CDR3 covers 19 residues. Trimming pared 5 bases from V and 4 bases from J, leaving 26 bases between. Per germline, CDR1 MNHNY and CDR2 SVGAGI (reference sequence). This CDR3 is CASSRPRATSTGGNEKLFF. CDR3 nucleotides: TGTGCCAGCAGTCGGCCCCGGGCCACCTCCACGGGGGGTAATGAAAAACTGTTTTTT.

The CDR3 is CSATQAGTDEAFF. The CDR3 DNA sequence: TGCAGCGCCACTCAGGCCGGGACAGATGAAGCTTTCTTT. The chain employs TRBV29-1 and TRBJ1-1, with 7 bases that match TRBD1. The CDR3 sequence is 13 residues long. The J segment lost 7 bases and the V segment lost 7 bases, leaving 12 bases of the junction unmatched. The germline gives CDR1 SQVTM, CDR2 ANQGSEA. Supplemented by reference TRBV29-1 and TRBJ1-1, the full variable domain reads SAVISQKPSRDICQRGTSLTIQCQVDSQVTMMFWYRQQPGQSLTLIATANQGSEATYESGFVIDKFPISRPNLTFSTLTVSNMSPEDSSIYLCSATQAGTDEAFFGQGTRLTVV.

The V and J genes are TRBV6-1 and TRBJ2-1; possibly TRBD1 or TRBD2 for D (6 bases each). This CDR3 is built from 13 residues. Germline CDR1 and CDR2: MNHNS and SASEGT. Trimming pared 3 bases from V and 8 bases from J, leaving 11 bases between. The CDR3 DNA is TGTGCCAGCAGTGATTTAGGGGGGTATGAGCAGTTCTTC. Amino acids: CASSDLGGYEQFF.

The chain employs TRBV7-6 and TRBJ2-1, with D possibly being TRBD2 (6 bases). CDR1 SGHVS and CDR2 FNYEAQ come from the germline V gene. V was clipped by 1 base and J by 2 bases, with 12 bases between them. There are 16 residues in the CDR3. CDR3 sequence: CASSLGRGIPYNEQFF. The CDR3 DNA sequence: TGTGCCAGCAGCTTAGGCCGCGGGATACCCTACAATGAGCAGTTCTTC. The full variable domain, with the rest looked up from reference TRBV7-6 and TRBJ2-1, is GAGVSQSPRYKVTKRGQDVALRCDPISGHVSLYWYRQALGQGPEFLTYFNYEAQQDKSGLPNDRFSAERPEGSISTLTIQRTEQRDSAMYRCASSLGRGIPYNEQFFGPGTRLTVL.

In this sample, this clone turned up once. The chain has TRBV19 and TRBJ2-7; no reliable D call. The germline gives CDR1 LNHDA, CDR2 SQIVND (reference sequence). Trimming took 4 bases from V and 1 from J, leaving 14 bases between them. The CDR3 has 15 amino acids. CDR3 coding DNA: TGTGCCAGTAGTAGAAGATACGAAGAATCCTACGAGCAGTACTTC. It translates to CASSRRYEESYEQYF.

The chain has TRBV27 and TRBJ1-6; D might be TRBD1 (6 bases). The length of the CDR3 is 19 residues. Deletions cut 6 bases from V and 0 bases from J, with 21 bases between. CDR1 and CDR2 (germline): MNHEY, SMNVEV (reference sequence). The CDR3 DNA reads TGTGCCAGCAGATATCTCACAGGGCCCCGGAGCTCCTATAATTCACCCCTCCACTTT. Protein: CASRYLTGPRSSYNSPLHF.

The genes are TRBV29-1 and TRBJ1-6; no clear D gene. This CDR3 has 10 amino acids. The germline V gene encodes CDR1 SQVTM and CDR2 ANQGSEA. With 7 bases removed from V and 9 bases from J, the gap between germline ends came to 7 bases. The CDR3 DNA reads as TGCAGCGGCGCCGGTTCACCCCTCCACTTT. Protein: CSGAGSPLHF.

The chain recombines TRBV27 with TRBJ2-4; D is perhaps TRBD1 (5 bases). This CDR3 contains 14 residues. V lost 5 bases and J 15 bases, leaving 23 bases between the germline ends. CDR1 and CDR2 (germline): MNHEY, SMNVEV (reference sequence). CDR3 loop: CASSLQVSLLLRYF. For the CDR3, the DNA is TGTGCCAGCAGTCTACAGGTTAGTCTCCTTTTGAGGTACTTC.

In DNA, the CDR3 is TGTGCCAGCAGTCCCCCTCGGGGTTCTGGCGAGCAGTACTTC. Translated: CASSPPRGSGEQYF. The chain couples TRBV28 to TRBJ2-7, with a possible D match to TRBD2 (5 bases). V lost 5 bases and J lost 6, with 17 bases in between. The CDR3 covers 14 residues. The germline V gene encodes CDR1 MDHEN and CDR2 SYDVKM.

This rearrangement joins TRBV5-1 to TRBJ1-3; D not certain. Trimming shortened V by 1 base and J by 3 bases, and 8 bases separated the two germline ends. The CDR3 is 14 residues long. Germline V lookup: CDR1 SGHRS, CDR2 YFSETQ. The CDR3 sequence: CASSLSGSGNTIYF. CDR3 DNA sequence: TGCGCCAGCAGCTTGTCGGGAAGTGGAAACACCATATATTTT. Full variable domain (missing parts from reference TRBV5-1 and TRBJ1-3): KAGVTQTPRYLIKTRGQQVTLSCSPISGHRSVSWYQQTPGQGLQFLFEYFSETQRNKGNFPGRFSGRQFSNSRSEMNVSTLELGDSALYLCASSLSGSGNTIYFGEGSWLTVV.

The rearrangement uses TRBV5-6 and TRBJ1-2; D is unresolved. The germline V and J ends were trimmed by 7 bases and 3 bases, with 31 bases remaining between them. The CDR3 extends over 19 amino acids. Germline lookup yields CDR1 SGHDT and CDR2 YYEEEE. Here the CDR3 reads CASVPQMLSPFSIYYGYTF. The CDR3 nucleotides are TGTGCCAGCGTTCCCCAGATGCTTTCGCCATTTTCGATATACTATGGCTACACCTTC.

J is TRBJ1-2 and V is TRBV19; a possible D gene is TRBD1 (6 bases). CDR1 and CDR2 (germline): LNHDA, SQIVND (reference sequence). The V end lost 8 bases, the J end lost 1 base, and 14 bases lay between the germline ends. The length of the CDR3 is 14 residues. In nucleotides, the CDR3 is TGTGCCAGTCGCGAACAGGGATTTAACTATGGCTACACCTTC. Translating it yields CASREQGFNYGYTF.

The genes are TRBV2 and TRBJ1-2; TRBD1 is a possible D gene (6 bases). CDR1 and CDR2 (germline): SNHLY, FYNNEI. The CDR3 consists of 14 residues. Trimming pared 6 bases from V and 1 base from J, leaving 12 bases between. CDR3 nucleotides: TGTGCCAGCAGCCCGGGGACATTTAACTATGGCTACACCTTC. This sequence encodes CASSPGTFNYGYTF.

The chain has TRBV2 and TRBJ1-5; D is uncertain. The V and J ends lost 3 bases and 7 bases respectively, with 13 bases between them. CDR3 length: 14 residues. Germline V gene data show CDR1 as SNHLY and CDR2 as FYNNEI. For the CDR3, the DNA is TGTGCCAGCAGTGAGGATACAGCTGGCCAGCCCCAGCATTTT. Its protein is CASSEDTAGQPQHF.